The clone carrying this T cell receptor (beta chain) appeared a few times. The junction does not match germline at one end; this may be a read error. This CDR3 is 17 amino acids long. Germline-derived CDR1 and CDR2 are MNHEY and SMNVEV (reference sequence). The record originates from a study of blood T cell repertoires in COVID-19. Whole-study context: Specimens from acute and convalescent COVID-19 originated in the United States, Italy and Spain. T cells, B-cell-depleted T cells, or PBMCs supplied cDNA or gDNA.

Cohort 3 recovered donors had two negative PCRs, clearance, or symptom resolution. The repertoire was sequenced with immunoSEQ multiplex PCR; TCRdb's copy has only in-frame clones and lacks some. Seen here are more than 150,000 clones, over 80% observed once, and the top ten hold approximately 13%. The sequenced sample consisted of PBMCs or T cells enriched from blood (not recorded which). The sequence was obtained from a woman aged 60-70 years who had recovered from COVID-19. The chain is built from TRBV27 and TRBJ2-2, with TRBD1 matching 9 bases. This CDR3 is CASSLSWSRGMTGGLFF. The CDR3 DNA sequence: TGTGCCAGCAGTTTATCATGGAGCCGGGGGATGACAGGGGGGCTGTTTTTT.